Each of the 11 T cell receptor beta chains below was sequenced from the same sample in a study of T cells in women clearing cervical HPV infection. Repertoires were generated with immunoSEQ multiplex PCR, while TCRdb's copy carries only in-frame clones and drops some. The sample yields tens of thousands of clones, of which the top ten take up 22%. Sequencing was performed on blood buffy coat. The receptors were gathered from a woman between 18 and 69 years old with a cervical HPV16 infection that either progressed to CIN3+ or cleared (not recorded which).

With respect to this clone: The CDR3 end lies 3 residues beyond the end of the read and is filled in from the germline J gene. V usage is TRBV30 and J usage is TRBJ1-2; D is uncertain. CDR3 length equals 14 residues. The germline V gene encodes CDR1 GTSNPN and CDR2 SVGIG (reference sequence). The part of the CDR3 DNA that was read is TGTGCCTCTACACTAGCGGGAGGGCTGGACGAC. Translation: CASTLAGGLDD. The whole CDR3 reads CASTLAGGLDDYTF. Complete variable domain (other parts from reference TRBV30 and TRBJ1-2): SQTIHQWPATLVQPVGSPLSLECTVEGTSNPNLYWYRQAAGRGLQLLFYSVGIGQISSEVPQNLSASRPQDRQFILSSKKLLLSDSGFYLCASTLAGGLDDYTFGSGTRLTVV.

A note on this clone: The sequenced fragment ends 3 residues before the CDR3 boundary, so the rest is inferred from the germline J gene. J is TRBJ1-2 and V is TRBV20-1; D gene ambiguous. The CDR3 covers 13 residues. Per the germline V gene, CDR1 is DFQATT and CDR2 is SNEGSKA (reference sequence). The DNA read from the CDR3 is TGCAGTGCTAGAGGGCGGCCCGCGAGGGGC. Residues: CSARGRPARG. The CDR3 as a whole reads CSARGRPARGYTF.

With regard to this clone: The missing CDR3 end, 3 residues past where the read stops, is filled in from the germline J gene. The genes are TRBV5-1 and TRBJ1-1, with TRBD1 as a possible D gene (5 bases). This CDR3 has 15 residues. From germline, CDR1 is SGHRS and CDR2 YFSETQ. Between the trimmed V and J ends, which lost 4 bases and 5 bases, there was a span of 18 bases. The CDR3 DNA, read in part, is TGCGCCAGCAGCCCGGGACGCATGGGGGGGACTGAA. Translation gives CASSPGRMGGTE. The full CDR3 protein reads CASSPGRMGGTEAFF.

Details on this clone: Sequencing ends 3 residues short of the CDR3 end; the germline J gene provides the rest. The chain recombines TRBV30 with TRBJ2-1; 8 bases line up with TRBD1. Germline trimming cut 8 bases from V and 2 bases from J; bases unmatched to any gene: 14. Per germline, CDR1 GTSNPN and CDR2 SVGIG (reference sequence). The CDR3 extends over 16 amino acids. The CDR3 sequence: CASTKRAGQAYNEQFF. The part of the CDR3 DNA that was read is TGTGCCAGCACTAAAAGGGCGGGACAGGCCTACAATGAG.

With regard to this clone: The read ends 3 residues before the CDR3 terminus; that terminus is restored from the germline J gene. The chain employs TRBV30 and TRBJ2-1; 8 nucleotides agree with TRBD2. The CDR3 is made up of 12 amino acids. Germline V gives CDR1 GTSNPN, CDR2 SVGIG (reference sequence). V lost 5 bases and J lost 6; bases outside the gene matches: 3. The sequenced CDR3 bases are TGTGCCTGGGGAGCGGGAGTCAATGAG. This codes for CAWGAGVNE. The entire CDR3 sequence reads CAWGAGVNEQFF.

On this clone itself: The read gets to within 3 residues of the CDR3 end, and the germline J gene fills in the rest. The chain joins TRBV7-8 to TRBJ2-4; no clear D. Germline V gene lookup returns CDR1 SGHVS and CDR2 FQNEAQ. This CDR3 comprises 10 residues. The sequenced CDR3 bases are TGTGCCAGCAGACCCTATGGT. Residues: CASRPYG. The complete CDR3 protein is CASRPYGQYF.

CDR3 DNA (partial): TGCAGCGTTGTAGGACAGTCGAATCAGCCC. It specifies CSVVGQSNQP. The entire CDR3 protein is CSVVGQSNQPQHF. The V call is TRBV29-1, the J call TRBJ1-5, with D possibly being TRBD1 (6 bases). Read sequence stops 3 residues before the CDR3 end, and the germline J gene provides the missing end. V was trimmed by 4 bases and J by 4 bases, leaving 11 bases between them. The CDR3 runs to 13 residues. CDR1 is SQVTM, CDR2 ANQGSEA, per germline. Looking up the rest from reference TRBV29-1 and TRBJ1-5 gives the full variable domain: SAVISQKPSRDICQRGTSLTIQCQVDSQVTMMFWYRQQPGQSLTLIATANQGSEATYESGFVIDKFPISRPNLTFSTLTVSNMSPEDSSIYLCSVVGQSNQPQHFGDGTRLSIL.

Comment on this clone: Sequencing ends 3 residues short of the CDR3 end; the germline J gene provides the rest. This chain uses TRBV5-1 with TRBJ2-2; 11 bases fit TRBD2. Germline V CDR1 and CDR2: SGHRS, YFSETQ. The CDR3 is 16 residues long. J gave up 6 bases and V 3 bases, and 7 bases lay outside the gene matches. CDR3: CASSSRTSGLAGELFF. The DNA read from the CDR3 is TGCGCCAGCAGCTCCCGGACTAGCGGGTTAGCCGGGGAG. Full variable domain (rest looked up from reference TRBV5-1 and TRBJ2-2): KAGVTQTPRYLIKTRGQQVTLSCSPISGHRSVSWYQQTPGQGLQFLFEYFSETQRNKGNFPGRFSGRQFSNSRSEMNVSTLELGDSALYLCASSSRTSGLAGELFFGEGSRLTVL.

Of note for this clone: From the germline J gene comes the end of the CDR3, since the read stops 3 residues before it. The rearrangement uses TRBV30 and TRBJ1-5; weak D call: TRBD1 (6 bases). Trimming took off 2 bases at V and 1 base at J, with 12 bases between the two ends. The CDR3 extends over 15 amino acids. The germline V gene encodes CDR1 GTSNPN and CDR2 SVGIG (reference sequence). CDR3 sequence reads: CAWSRGATSNQPQHF. The part of the CDR3 DNA that was read is TGTGCCTGGAGTCGGGGGGCTACGAGCAATCAGCCC.

As to this clone: The sequenced fragment ends 3 residues before the CDR3 boundary, so the rest is inferred from the germline J gene. The chain couples TRBV27 to TRBJ2-5; perhaps TRBD1 as D (6 bases). The germline V gene encodes CDR1 MNHEY and CDR2 SMNVEV (reference sequence). The CDR3 runs 15 residues. Trimming removed 4 bases from V and 4 bases from J, with 16 bases in between. The CDR3 DNA, read in part, is TGTGCCAGCAGTTGGGACATTTCTCAGAGAGAGACC. Its protein is CASSWDISQRET. The complete CDR3 protein is CASSWDISQRETQYF.

Points on this clone: The read ends 3 residues early relative to the CDR3; the germline J gene fills the gap. The V gene is TRBV7-3, the J gene TRBJ1-4, with D possibly matching TRBD1 (6 bases). Germline V gives CDR1 SGHTA, CDR2 FQGTGA. The CDR3 is made up of 15 amino acids. The covered CDR3 bases are TGTGCCAGCAGCTCGGGGGGCCGGCGGGATTCACCA. This gives the protein CASSSGGRRDSP. From start to end, the CDR3 is CASSSGGRRDSPLFF.